Sequencing of this T cell receptor (beta chain) was carried out in a study of cytomegalovirus exposure and HLA in healthy donors. CDR3 length: 14 residues. Trimming took off 5 bases at V and 3 bases at J, with 14 bases between the two ends. Germline lookup yields CDR1 MNHEY and CDR2 SMNVEV (reference sequence). Comments on this clone: Its specificity is not known.

Study outcomes and limitations: Most likely, a cluster of highly shared sequence variants arose as a sequencing artifact. Among the CMV-associated chains, a few were confirmed in vitro as specific for CMV antigens.

Primers included in the PCR were 60 Vbeta and 13 Jbeta primers. The table came from immunoSEQ multiplex PCR; TCRdb's copy has only in-frame clones and leaves some out. This repertoire includes roughly 120,000 clones. The sequence derives from a man in his thirties or forties in good health and CMV-seronegative. The material sequenced was PBMCs. The V call is TRBV27, the J call TRBJ2-7; TRBD2 is a possible D gene (6 bases). CDR3 nucleotides: TGTGCCAGCAGTCCGAGGGACTCCCACTACGAGCAGTACTTC. Translating it yields CASSPRDSHYEQYF.